In this sample, the clone carrying this TCR beta chain turned up many times. Its antigen is not known. This entry is derived from a study of identical twins. Study-level points and caveats: For out-of-frame beta sequences, excess twin sharing was weaker.

The CDR3 extends over 12 amino acids. Germline CDR1 is SGHTA and CDR2 is FQGNSA. V shed 0 bases and J shed 7 bases, with 4 bases lying between them. TCRdb re-analysed the 5' RACE reads in MiXCR, keeping a single row per CDR3 protein. The table has approximately 490,000 distinct CDR3 sequences, around 24% seen once. Separately, the same data were catalogued under a study of yellow fever vaccine responses in identical twins.

The clonotype comes from a woman younger than 35 in good health. The chain carries TRBV7-2 and TRBJ2-1; no reliable D call. Sequencing was done on a sample of CD4+ T cells sorted from blood. The CDR3 region is CASSLAANEQFF. CDR3 DNA: TGTGCCAGCAGCTTAGCGGCGAATGAGCAGTTCTTC. The whole variable domain, filled in from reference TRBV7-2 and TRBJ2-1, reads GAGVSQSPSNKVTEKGKDVELRCDPISGHTALYWYRQSLGQGLEFLIYFQGNSAPDKSGLPSDRFSAERTGGSVSTLTIQRTQQEDSAVYLCASSLAANEQFFGPGTRLTVL.